The subject of this entry is one TCR beta chain. Trimming stripped 6 bases from V and 8 bases from J, with 13 bases between. The CDR3 is 13 amino acids. Germline V lookup: CDR1 KGHDR, CDR2 SFDVKD. This sample is part of a study of T cell responses to AZD1222 COVID-19 vaccine. The overall study: Both about-4-week and about-12-week second-dose recipients were combined.

Generated by immunoSEQ multiplex PCR, the TCRdb table keeps only in-frame clones and is missing some. In the table there are about 130,000 clones, 80% to 95% of which are singletons. The specimen comprised peripheral blood, sampled on day 0 of AZD1222 vaccination. V usage is TRBV24-1 and J usage is TRBJ2-1, with D possibly matching TRBD2 (5 bases). The source of this sequence is an adult in good health. CDR3 protein: CATSFREGDEQFF. CDR3 DNA sequence: TGTGCCACCAGTTTCCGCGAGGGCGATGAGCAGTTCTTC.